The 10 T cell receptor beta chains presented below share a single source sample, sequenced in a study of identical twins. TCRdb re-analysed the 5' RACE reads in MiXCR, keeping a single row per CDR3 protein. This table has about 890,000 distinct CDR3 sequences, 12% appearing once. These data were also filed under a second study, of yellow fever vaccine responses in identical twins.

The sample taken for sequencing was PBMCs. These TCRs come from a woman aged 18-29 years in good health.

The chain uses TRBV5-6 and TRBJ2-2; 12 bases line up with TRBD1. CDR3 length equals 18 residues. V trimming: 0 bases; J trimming: 3 bases; junction bases outside the gene matches: 6. In germline, CDR1 is SGHDT, CDR2 YYEEEE. CDR3 amino acids: CASSLVGQGALYTGELFF. The CDR3 nucleotides read TGTGCCAGCAGCTTGGTGGGACAGGGGGCTTTGTACACCGGGGAGCTGTTTTTT.

J is TRBJ1-4 and V is TRBV18, with no clear D. Germline lookup yields CDR1 KGHSH and CDR2 LQKENI. V gave up 5 bases and J gave up 0 bases, with 13 bases separating them. This CDR3 has 16 residues. Here the CDR3 DNA reads TGTGCCAGCTCAGTAGACGGCTATGCAACTAATGAAAAACTGTTTTTT. Encoded protein: CASSVDGYATNEKLFF.

Of note for this clonotype: A much larger clone is a single base away; this may be a read error. V is TRBV7-9 and J is TRBJ1-5; D is unclear. Between the trimmed V and J ends, which lost 4 bases and 3 bases, there was a span of 13 bases. CDR1 is SEHNR, CDR2 FQNEAQ, per germline (reference sequence). The CDR3 is 15 amino acids. CDR3 nucleotide sequence: TGTGCCAGCAGCTCATCGGACGGTATCAATCAGCCCCAGCATTTT. Amino acid sequence: CASSSSDGINQPQHF.

This clonotype was observed a few times. This chain links TRBV7-9 with TRBJ2-4; D not certain. Germline-derived CDR1 and CDR2 are SEHNR and FQNEAQ (reference sequence). The CDR3 spans 15 residues. Deletions cut 4 bases from V and 2 bases from J, with 12 bases between. The DNA of the CDR3 is TGTGCCAGCAGCTCACTCGAAAGATCCAAAAACATTCAGTACTTC. Amino acid sequence: CASSSLERSKNIQYF. Supplemented by reference TRBV7-9 and TRBJ2-4, the full variable domain reads DTGVSQNPRHKITKRGQNVTFRCDPISEHNRLYWYRQTLGQGPEFLTYFQNEAQLEKSRLLSDRFSAERPKGSFSTLEIQRTEQGDSAMYLCASSSLERSKNIQYFGAGTRLSVL.

This clonotype was seen at least ten times. The rearrangement joins TRBV10-3 to TRBJ2-3, with TRBD2 matching 13 bases. Trimming cost V 10 bases and J 4 bases; bases outside gene matches: 5. The CDR3 extends over 14 amino acids. Germline-derived CDR1 and CDR2 are ENHRY and SYGVKD. In nucleotides, the CDR3 is TGTGCCACCGGACTAGCGGGAGTTGCAGATACGCAGTATTTT. Its protein is CATGLAGVADTQYF.

A few counts support this clonotype. The rearrangement links TRBV20-1 to TRBJ1-6, with D unresolved. Germline values: CDR1 DFQATT, CDR2 SNEGSKA (reference sequence). V gave up 1 base and J gave up 0 bases, with 7 bases separating them. The CDR3 sequence is 15 residues long. The CDR3 nucleotides read TGCAGTGCTAGAGTGACCTACTCCTATAATTCACCCCTCCACTTT. It specifies CSARVTYSYNSPLHF.

The chain carries TRBV15 and TRBJ2-7; TRBD1 is a possible D gene (5 bases). The CDR3 extends over 14 amino acids. Germline V gene lookup returns CDR1 LNHNV and CDR2 YYDKDF (reference sequence). V was pared by 3 bases and J by 0 bases, with 9 bases between. The CDR3 here is CATSRADSSYEQYF. CDR3 DNA: TGTGCCACCAGCAGGGCCGACAGCTCCTACGAGCAGTACTTC.

Only a few counts were recorded for this clonotype. V usage is TRBV4-1 and J usage is TRBJ1-6, with D unresolved. This CDR3 has 16 residues. Trimming took off 5 bases at V and 8 bases at J, with 19 bases between the two ends. Germline values: CDR1 MGHRA, CDR2 YSYEKL. The CDR3 DNA reads as TGCGCCAGCAGCAGCCAAATTGGAATAAAGGATTCACCCCTCCACTTT. Translation gives CASSSQIGIKDSPLHF.

This clonotype was seen only a few times. The genes are TRBV5-1 and TRBJ2-5; D tentatively fits TRBD1 or TRBD2 (6 bases each). V lost 4 bases to trimming and J lost 4 bases, with 20 bases between them. CDR3 size: 16 residues. Germline V gene sequence: CDR1 SGHRS, CDR2 YFSETQ. The CDR3 sequence is CASSPGGGLFGETQYF. The CDR3 bases are TGCGCCAGCAGCCCCGGTGGGGGGCTTTTCGGAGAGACCCAGTACTTC.

This clonotype has a handful of counts. The genes are TRBV3-1 and TRBJ2-4; 9 bases map to TRBD2. Germline assignment: CDR1 LGHDT and CDR2 YNNKEL (reference sequence). The CDR3 spans 15 residues. The trim removed 4 bases at V and 2 bases at J, leaving 3 bases unmatched. Written as DNA, the CDR3 is TGTGCCAGCAGCCCGACTAGCGGTTCCAAAAACATTCAGTACTTC. This gives the protein CASSPTSGSKNIQYF.